This entry lists 21 T cell receptor beta chains sequenced from one sample in a study of vaccination and CD4 T cells after COVID-19. CD4+ T cells that had been cultured provided DNA sequenced with the Oncomine TCR Beta short-read assay. TCRdb redid the calling of the PCR reads with MiXCR, one entry per CDR3 protein. The data show roughly 20,000 distinct CDR3 sequences, roughly 56% seen once. No cognate antigen is known for these TCRs. Described treatment: roughly 10-day PBMC culture with coronavirus spike peptide pools or control peptides (ViraFEST assay). Sequencing input: CD4+ T cells from blood, cultured in vitro. All receptors derive from a human donor who had recovered from COVID-19.

The chain joins TRBV6-5 to TRBJ2-7, with a weak D call TRBD2 (5 bases). The germline V and J ends were trimmed by 4 bases and 1 base, with 17 bases remaining between them. CDR1 is MNHEY, CDR2 SVGAGI, per germline. CDR3 length: 16 residues. In nucleotides, the CDR3 is TGTGCCAGCAGTTCGAGTTGGAGTGGGAGTTCCTACGAGCAGTACTTC. Translated, it gives CASSSSWSGSSYEQYF.

This clonotype showed up just a few times. J is TRBJ2-1 and V is TRBV20-1; tentative D call: TRBD2 (6 bases). CDR1 and CDR2 (germline): DFQATT, SNEGSKA (reference sequence). Trimming shortened V by 3 bases and J by 2 bases, and 14 bases separated the two germline ends. This CDR3 has 15 residues. The CDR3 bases are TGCAGTGCTAGCGCTCCGCGGGGCCCCTACAATGAGCAGTTCTTC. This sequence encodes CSASAPRGPYNEQFF.

The gene calls are TRBV20-1 and TRBJ1-4; D remains ambiguous. The germline V gene has CDR1 DFQATT and CDR2 SNEGSKA (reference sequence). V was trimmed by 5 bases and J by 3 bases, leaving 10 bases between them. The CDR3 length is 13 residues. The CDR3 region is CSAVEGANEKLFF. CDR3 DNA sequence: TGCAGTGCTGTGGAGGGCGCTAATGAAAAACTGTTTTTT.

Within the sample, this clonotype is medium-sized. This chain joins TRBV5-4 and TRBJ2-3; D remains ambiguous. Trimming removed 4 bases at V and 0 bases at J, with 6 bases between. Germline lookup yields CDR1 SGHNT and CDR2 YYREEE (reference sequence). This CDR3 has 13 amino acids. CDR3 loop: CASSTTSTDTQYF. CDR3 in DNA: TGTGCCAGCAGCACGACTAGCACAGATACGCAGTATTTT.

This clonotype was found a few times. This chain uses TRBV10-3 with TRBJ1-6; unclear D gene. Trimming stripped 0 bases from V and 12 bases from J, with 15 bases between. Germline CDR1 ENHRY, CDR2 SYGVKD. The length of the CDR3 is 15 residues. CDR3: CAISESDGTREPLHF. For the CDR3, the DNA is TGTGCCATCAGTGAGTCCGACGGAACTAGGGAACCCCTCCACTTT.

The rearrangement links TRBV6-1 to TRBJ1-5, with D possibly matching TRBD1 (5 bases). The CDR3 has 15 residues. V lost 6 bases and J lost 2, with 14 bases in between. The germline V gene has CDR1 MNHNS and CDR2 SASEGT. CDR3: CASRREGDGNQPQHF. The CDR3 coding sequence is TGTGCCAGCAGAAGAGAAGGGGATGGCAATCAGCCCCAGCATTTT.

The chain links TRBV19 to TRBJ1-2, with D hard to call. Trimming left V 4 bases short and J 13 bases short, with 16 bases between. Germline V gene data show CDR1 as LNHDA and CDR2 as SQIVND (reference sequence). CDR3 length equals 12 residues. In nucleotides, the CDR3 is TGTGCCAGTAGTAGAGGATGGACGGCGGGCACCTTC. It specifies CASSRGWTAGTF.

This clonotype has a handful of counts. This chain links TRBV7-2 with TRBJ1-1, with D tentatively TRBD1 (6 bases). The germline gives CDR1 SGHTA, CDR2 FQGNSA. This CDR3 has 14 amino acids. Deletions cut 5 bases from V and 1 base from J, with 11 bases between. In DNA form, the CDR3 reads TGTGCCAGCAGCCTGCAGGGGCAGAACACTGAAGCTTTCTTT. This encodes CASSLQGQNTEAFF.

The V and J genes are TRBV19 and TRBJ1-1; a weak D match, TRBD1 (5 bases). With 4 bases removed from V and 2 bases from J, the gap between germline ends came to 17 bases. The CDR3 has 16 amino acids. Per germline, CDR1 LNHDA and CDR2 SQIVND (reference sequence). CDR3 region: CASSTGGVGTNTEAFF. The CDR3 DNA follows: TGTGCCAGTAGTACTGGGGGTGTTGGAACTAACACTGAAGCTTTCTTT.

A few counts support this clonotype. The V and J genes are TRBV20-1 and TRBJ2-3; possibly TRBD2 for D (6 bases). The length of the CDR3 is 15 residues. V lost 1 base and J lost 1, with 12 bases in between. CDR1 is DFQATT, CDR2 SNEGSKA, per germline (reference sequence). CDR3 loop: CSARVRRGRTDTQYF. The CDR3 DNA reads TGCAGTGCTAGAGTGCGGCGGGGCCGCACAGATACGCAGTATTTT.

The CDR3 loop is CASTYTGQLLSYTF. DNA for the CDR3: TGTGCCAGCACCTACACGGGACAATTGTTAAGCTACACCTTC. The V call is TRBV6-2 or TRBV6-3, the J call TRBJ1-2, with D possibly matching TRBD1 (6 bases). CDR1 and CDR2 from the germline V gene are MNHEY and SVGEGT. V was clipped by 7 bases and J by 9 bases, with 21 bases between them. The CDR3 is 14 amino acids.

V and J are TRBV27 and TRBJ2-7; no firm D call. The germline V gene has CDR1 MNHEY and CDR2 SMNVEV (reference sequence). The CDR3 consists of 13 residues. V lost 2 bases and J lost 3, with 8 bases in between. The CDR3 bases are TGTGCCAGCAGTTTAAGGCTGGGCTACGAGCAGTACTTC. Residues: CASSLRLGYEQYF.

This clonotype was observed a handful of times. The CDR3 region has the DNA TGTGCCAGCAGTCCAGGGCTAAACTATGGCTACACCTTC. It is translated as CASSPGLNYGYTF. The chain is built from TRBV6-1 and TRBJ1-2, with a possible D match to TRBD1 (5 bases). Germline V gene sequence: CDR1 MNHNS, CDR2 SASEGT. This CDR3 comprises 13 residues. V shed 5 bases and J shed 2 bases, with 9 bases lying between them.

This chain links TRBV5-1 with TRBJ1-5, with TRBD1 identical over 8 bases. CDR3 size: 15 residues. V shed 1 base and J 1 base; nucleotides not matched to a gene: 1. Germline lookup yields CDR1 SGHRS and CDR2 YFSETQ. The CDR3 spells CASSLWTGSNQPQHF. The CDR3 region has the DNA TGCGCCAGCAGCTTGTGGACAGGGAGCAATCAGCCCCAGCATTTT. Combining the CDR3 with reference TRBV5-1 and TRBJ1-5 gives the whole variable domain KAGVTQTPRYLIKTRGQQVTLSCSPISGHRSVSWYQQTPGQGLQFLFEYFSETQRNKGNFPGRFSGRQFSNSRSEMNVSTLELGDSALYLCASSLWTGSNQPQHFGDGTRLSIL.

The rearrangement links TRBV6-1 to TRBJ1-6; no clear D gene. Germline CDR1 reads MNHNS; CDR2 reads SASEGT. The CDR3 spans 13 residues. Trimming took 4 bases from V and 7 from J, leaving 8 bases between them. The CDR3 region is CASSGMGNSPLHF. Written as DNA, the CDR3 is TGTGCCAGCAGTGGAATGGGAAATTCACCCCTCCACTTT.

This clonotype was seen a few times. The chain is built from TRBV11-3 and TRBJ2-2, with D possibly matching TRBD2 (7 bases). This CDR3 contains 15 residues. Germline CDR1 is SGHNT and CDR2 is YENEEA. The V end was cut by 5 bases, the J end by 6 bases, with 16 bases between. CDR3 loop: CASSPSGGHSGELFF. The CDR3 bases are TGTGCCAGCAGCCCATCCGGGGGGCACTCCGGGGAGCTGTTTTTT.

V gene TRBV20-1 combines with J gene TRBJ1-2; D perhaps matches TRBD1 (5 bases). Germline-derived CDR1 and CDR2 are DFQATT and SNEGSKA (reference sequence). V was pared by 6 bases and J by 5 bases, with 13 bases between. The CDR3 is 12 amino acids. CDR3 sequence (DNA): TGCAGTGCCAGTACAGGTACTTATGGCTACACCTTC. Protein product: CSASTGTYGYTF.

This chain connects TRBV18 to TRBJ1-1, with 11 nucleotides matching TRBD1. The CDR3 covers 18 residues. CDR1 and CDR2 from the germline V gene are KGHSH and LQKENI. Trimming cost V 3 bases and J 3 bases; bases outside gene matches: 12. The CDR3 nucleotides are TGTGCCAGCTCACCGTCCGGGACAGGGGGACGGGGGTACACTGAAGCTTTCTTT. It yields the protein CASSPSGTGGRGYTEAFF.

This clonotype came up a few times. This sequence joins TRBV30 and TRBJ2-1, with 7 bases that match TRBD1. Germline values: CDR1 GTSNPN, CDR2 SVGIG (reference sequence). With V trimmed by 5 bases and J by 8 bases, 3 bases remained unmatched. This CDR3 has 11 residues. Written as DNA, the CDR3 is TGTGCCTGGGACAGGGCCGATGAGCAGTTCTTC. Its translation is CAWDRADEQFF. Using reference TRBV30 and TRBJ2-1 for the parts outside the CDR3, the full variable domain is SQTIHQWPATLVQPVGSPLSLECTVEGTSNPNLYWYRQAAGRGLQLLFYSVGIGQISSEVPQNLSASRPQDRQFILSSKKLLLSDSGFYLCAWDRADEQFFGPGTRLTVL.

This sequence joins TRBV9 and TRBJ2-1, with a possible D match to TRBD2 (6 bases). V lost 0 bases to trimming and J lost 6 bases, with 13 bases between them. CDR1 SGDLS and CDR2 YYNGEE come from the germline V gene. The CDR3 consists of 15 residues. In DNA form, the CDR3 reads TGTGCCAGCAGCGTAGACTGGGACGGGGGCAATGAGCAGTTCTTC. Its translation is CASSVDWDGGNEQFF.

This clonotype was observed a handful of times. This chain connects TRBV2 to TRBJ2-1; D might be TRBD2 (6 bases). V lost 6 bases, J lost 4 bases, and 13 bases lay in between. Germline values: CDR1 SNHLY, CDR2 FYNNEI. The CDR3 loop spans 14 amino acids. The DNA for the CDR3 is TGTGCCAGCAGGAACGGGGGTCTGTACAATGAGCAGTTCTTC. Amino acid sequence: CASRNGGLYNEQFF.